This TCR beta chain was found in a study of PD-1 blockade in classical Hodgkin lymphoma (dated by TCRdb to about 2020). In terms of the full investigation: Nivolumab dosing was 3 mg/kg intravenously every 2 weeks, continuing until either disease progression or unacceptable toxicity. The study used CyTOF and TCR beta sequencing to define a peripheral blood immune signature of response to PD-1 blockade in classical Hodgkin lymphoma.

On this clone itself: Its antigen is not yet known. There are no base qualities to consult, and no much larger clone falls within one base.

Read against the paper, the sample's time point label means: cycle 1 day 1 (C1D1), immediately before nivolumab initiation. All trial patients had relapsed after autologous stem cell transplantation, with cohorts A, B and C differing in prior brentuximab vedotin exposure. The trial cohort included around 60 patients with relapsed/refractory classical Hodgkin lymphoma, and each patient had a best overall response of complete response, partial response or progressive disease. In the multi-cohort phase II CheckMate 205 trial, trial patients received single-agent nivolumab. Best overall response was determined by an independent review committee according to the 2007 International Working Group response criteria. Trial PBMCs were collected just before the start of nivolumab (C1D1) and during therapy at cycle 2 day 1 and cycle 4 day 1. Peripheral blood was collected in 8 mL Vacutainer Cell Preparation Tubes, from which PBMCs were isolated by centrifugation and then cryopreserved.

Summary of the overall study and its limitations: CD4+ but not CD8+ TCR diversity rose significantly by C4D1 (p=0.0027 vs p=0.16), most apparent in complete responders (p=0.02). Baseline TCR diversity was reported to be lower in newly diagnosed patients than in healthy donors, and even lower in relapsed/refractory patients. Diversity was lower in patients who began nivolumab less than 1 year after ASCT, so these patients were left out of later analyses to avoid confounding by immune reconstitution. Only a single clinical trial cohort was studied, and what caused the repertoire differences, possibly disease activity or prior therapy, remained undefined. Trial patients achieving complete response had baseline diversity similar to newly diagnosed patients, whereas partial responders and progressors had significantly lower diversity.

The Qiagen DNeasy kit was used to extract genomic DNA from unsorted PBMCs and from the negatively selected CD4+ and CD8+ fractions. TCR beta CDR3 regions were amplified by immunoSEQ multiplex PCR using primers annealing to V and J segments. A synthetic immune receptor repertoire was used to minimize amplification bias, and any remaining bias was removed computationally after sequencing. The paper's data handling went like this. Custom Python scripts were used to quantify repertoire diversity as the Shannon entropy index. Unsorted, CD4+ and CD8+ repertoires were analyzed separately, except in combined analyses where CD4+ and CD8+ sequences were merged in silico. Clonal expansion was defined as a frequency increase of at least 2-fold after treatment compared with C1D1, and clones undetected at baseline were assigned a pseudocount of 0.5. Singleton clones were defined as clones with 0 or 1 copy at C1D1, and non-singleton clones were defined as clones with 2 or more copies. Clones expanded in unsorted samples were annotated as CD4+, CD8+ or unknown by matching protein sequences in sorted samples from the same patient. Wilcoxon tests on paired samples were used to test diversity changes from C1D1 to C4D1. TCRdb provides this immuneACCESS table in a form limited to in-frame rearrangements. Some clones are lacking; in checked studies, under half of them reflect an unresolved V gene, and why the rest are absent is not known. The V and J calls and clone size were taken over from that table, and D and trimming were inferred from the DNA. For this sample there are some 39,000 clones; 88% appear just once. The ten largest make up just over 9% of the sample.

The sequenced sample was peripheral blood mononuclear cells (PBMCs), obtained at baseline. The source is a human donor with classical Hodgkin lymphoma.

The nucleotide sequence reads as follows: TGTGCCAGCTCTAACGGGGCGTCTAGCACAGATACGCAGTATTTT. Its coded protein is CASSNGASSTDTQYF. This receptor chain uses TRBV18 and TRBJ2-3; the D gene may be TRBD1 or TRBD2, since each aligns over 5 bases. In the germline V gene, CDR1 corresponds to KGHSH and CDR2 to LQKENI. The CDR3 spans 15 residues, from the cysteine through the phenylalanine. The kept DNA is CDR3 alone, 45 bases in frame from the first base. V gives up 6 bases and J gives up 0 bases, and the segment between their germline ends measures 13 bases.